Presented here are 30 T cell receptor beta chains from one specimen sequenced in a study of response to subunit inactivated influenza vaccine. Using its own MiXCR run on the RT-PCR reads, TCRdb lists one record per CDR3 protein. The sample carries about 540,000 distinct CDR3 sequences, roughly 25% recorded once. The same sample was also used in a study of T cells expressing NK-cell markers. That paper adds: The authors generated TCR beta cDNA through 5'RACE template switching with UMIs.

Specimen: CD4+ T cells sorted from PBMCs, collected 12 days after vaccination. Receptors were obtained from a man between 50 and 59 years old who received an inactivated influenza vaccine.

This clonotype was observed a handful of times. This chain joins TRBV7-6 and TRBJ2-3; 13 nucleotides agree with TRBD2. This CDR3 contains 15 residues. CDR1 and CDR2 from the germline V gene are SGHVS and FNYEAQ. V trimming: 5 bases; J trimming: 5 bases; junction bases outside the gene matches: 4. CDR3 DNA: TGTGCCAGCAGCATACTAGCGGGAGGGTTAGATACGCAGTATTTT. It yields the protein CASSILAGGLDTQYF.

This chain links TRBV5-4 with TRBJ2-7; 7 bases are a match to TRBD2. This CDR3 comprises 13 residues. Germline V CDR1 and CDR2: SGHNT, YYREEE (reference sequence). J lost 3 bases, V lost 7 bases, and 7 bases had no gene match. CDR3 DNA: TGTGCCAGCTCGAACTCGGGGGGCTACGAGCAGTACTTC. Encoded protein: CASSNSGGYEQYF.

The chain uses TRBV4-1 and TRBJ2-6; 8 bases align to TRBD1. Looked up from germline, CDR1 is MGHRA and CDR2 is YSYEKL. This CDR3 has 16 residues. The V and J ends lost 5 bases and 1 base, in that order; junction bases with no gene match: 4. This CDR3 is CASSNTGGSGANVLTF. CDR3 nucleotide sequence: TGCGCCAGCAGCAACACAGGGGGATCTGGGGCCAACGTCCTGACTTTC.

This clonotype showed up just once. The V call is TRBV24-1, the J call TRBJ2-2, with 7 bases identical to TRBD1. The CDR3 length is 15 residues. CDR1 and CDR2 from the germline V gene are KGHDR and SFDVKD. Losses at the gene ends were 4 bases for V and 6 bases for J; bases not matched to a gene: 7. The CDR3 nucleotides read TGTGCCACCAGTGAATCCGGGACAGACGCCGGGGAGCTGTTTTTT. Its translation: CATSESGTDAGELFF.

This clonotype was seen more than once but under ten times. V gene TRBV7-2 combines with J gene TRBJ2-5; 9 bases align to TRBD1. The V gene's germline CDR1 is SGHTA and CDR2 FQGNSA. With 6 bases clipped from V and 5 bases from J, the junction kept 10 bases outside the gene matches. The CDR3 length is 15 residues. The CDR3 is CASRGSGTGMETQYF. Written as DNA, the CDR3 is TGTGCCAGCAGGGGATCCGGGACAGGGATGGAGACCCAGTACTTC.

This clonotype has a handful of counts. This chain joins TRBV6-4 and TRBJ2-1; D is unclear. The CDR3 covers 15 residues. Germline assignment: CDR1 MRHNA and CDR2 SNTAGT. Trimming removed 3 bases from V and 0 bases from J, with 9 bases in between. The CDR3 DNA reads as TGTGCCAGCAGTGAAAGTCCGAGCTCCTACAATGAGCAGTTCTTC. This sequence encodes CASSESPSSYNEQFF.

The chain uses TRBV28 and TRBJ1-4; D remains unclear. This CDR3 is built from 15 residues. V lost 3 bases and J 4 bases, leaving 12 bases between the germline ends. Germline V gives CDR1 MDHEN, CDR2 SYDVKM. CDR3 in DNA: TGTGCCAGCAGTTTTCAGTACAACCTTAATGAAAAACTGTTTTTT. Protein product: CASSFQYNLNEKLFF.

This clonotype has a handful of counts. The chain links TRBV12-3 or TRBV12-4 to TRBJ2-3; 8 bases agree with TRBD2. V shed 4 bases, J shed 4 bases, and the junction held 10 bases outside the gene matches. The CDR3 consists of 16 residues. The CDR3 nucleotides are TGTGCCAGCAGTTCCGCCGGGACTAGAGGCTCAGATACGCAGTATTTT. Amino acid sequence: CASSSAGTRGSDTQYF.

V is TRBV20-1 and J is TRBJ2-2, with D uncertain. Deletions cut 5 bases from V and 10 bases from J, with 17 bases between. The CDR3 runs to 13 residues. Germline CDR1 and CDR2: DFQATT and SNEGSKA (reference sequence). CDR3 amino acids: CSAPRQATSELFF. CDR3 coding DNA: TGCAGTGCTCCCCGGCAAGCCACATCGGAGCTGTTTTTT.

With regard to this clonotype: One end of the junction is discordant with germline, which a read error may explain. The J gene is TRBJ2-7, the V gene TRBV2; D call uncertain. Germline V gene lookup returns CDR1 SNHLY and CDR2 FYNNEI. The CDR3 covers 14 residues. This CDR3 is CGSTGSYRSYEQYF. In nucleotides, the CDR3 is TGTGGCAGCACCGGGTCCTACCGATCTTACGAGCAGTACTTC.

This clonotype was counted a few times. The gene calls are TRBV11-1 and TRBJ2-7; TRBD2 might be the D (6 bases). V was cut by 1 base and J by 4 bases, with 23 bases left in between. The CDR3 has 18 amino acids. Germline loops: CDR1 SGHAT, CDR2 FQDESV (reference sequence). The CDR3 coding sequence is TGTGCCAGCAGCTTAGGGAGGGAAGGTTCCCTTATCCCTTACGAGCAGTACTTC. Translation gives CASSLGREGSLIPYEQYF.

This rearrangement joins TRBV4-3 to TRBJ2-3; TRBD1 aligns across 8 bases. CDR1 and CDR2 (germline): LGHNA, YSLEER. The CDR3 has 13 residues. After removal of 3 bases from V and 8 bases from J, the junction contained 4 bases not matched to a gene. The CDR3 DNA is TGCGCCAGCAGCCAGGAAGACAGGGGTACGCAGTATTTT. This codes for CASSQEDRGTQYF.

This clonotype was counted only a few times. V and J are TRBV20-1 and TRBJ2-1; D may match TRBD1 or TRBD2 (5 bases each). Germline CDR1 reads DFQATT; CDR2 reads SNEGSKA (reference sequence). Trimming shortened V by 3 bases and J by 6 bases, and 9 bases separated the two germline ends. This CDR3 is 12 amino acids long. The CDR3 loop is CSASGTINEQFF. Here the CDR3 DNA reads TGCAGTGCTAGCGGGACCATCAATGAGCAGTTCTTC.

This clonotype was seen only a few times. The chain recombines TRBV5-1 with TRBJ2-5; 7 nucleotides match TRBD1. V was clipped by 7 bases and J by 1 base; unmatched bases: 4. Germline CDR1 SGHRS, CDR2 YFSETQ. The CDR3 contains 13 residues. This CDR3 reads CASQDRPQETQYF. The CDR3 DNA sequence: TGCGCCAGCCAGGACAGGCCCCAAGAGACCCAGTACTTC.

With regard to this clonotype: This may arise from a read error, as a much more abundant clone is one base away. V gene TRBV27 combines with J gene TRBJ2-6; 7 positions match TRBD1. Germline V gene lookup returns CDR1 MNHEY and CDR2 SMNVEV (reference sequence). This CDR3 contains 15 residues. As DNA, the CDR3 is TGTGCCATCAGTTTAAGGGGGCCCGGGGCCAACGTCCTGACTTTC. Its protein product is CAISLRGPGANVLTF.

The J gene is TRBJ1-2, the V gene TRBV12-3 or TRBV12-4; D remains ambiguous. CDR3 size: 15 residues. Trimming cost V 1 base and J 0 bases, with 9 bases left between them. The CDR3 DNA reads TGTGCCAGCAGTTTAGAGGCCGGAGCTAACTATGGCTACACCTTC. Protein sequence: CASSLEAGANYGYTF.

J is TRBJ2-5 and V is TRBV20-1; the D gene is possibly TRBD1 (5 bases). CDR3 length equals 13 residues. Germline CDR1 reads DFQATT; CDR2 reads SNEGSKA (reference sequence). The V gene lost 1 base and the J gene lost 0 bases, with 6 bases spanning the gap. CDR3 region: CSARGQNQETQYF. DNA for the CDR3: TGCAGTGCTAGAGGACAGAACCAAGAGACCCAGTACTTC.

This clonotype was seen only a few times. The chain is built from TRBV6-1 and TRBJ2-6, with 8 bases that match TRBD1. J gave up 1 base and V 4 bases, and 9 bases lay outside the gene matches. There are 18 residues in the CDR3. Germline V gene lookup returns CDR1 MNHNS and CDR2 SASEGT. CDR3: CASSVRDRTWSGANVLTF. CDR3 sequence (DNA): TGTGCCAGCAGTGTCAGGGACAGGACCTGGTCTGGGGCCAACGTCCTGACTTTC.

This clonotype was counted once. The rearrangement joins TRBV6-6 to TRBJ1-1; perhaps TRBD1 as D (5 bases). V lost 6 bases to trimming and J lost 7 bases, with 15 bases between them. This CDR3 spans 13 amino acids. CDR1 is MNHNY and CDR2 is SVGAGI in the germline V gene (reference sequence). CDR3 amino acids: CASSGSGAGEAFF. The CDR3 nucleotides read TGTGCCAGCAGCGGGTCCGGGGCTGGTGAAGCTTTCTTT.

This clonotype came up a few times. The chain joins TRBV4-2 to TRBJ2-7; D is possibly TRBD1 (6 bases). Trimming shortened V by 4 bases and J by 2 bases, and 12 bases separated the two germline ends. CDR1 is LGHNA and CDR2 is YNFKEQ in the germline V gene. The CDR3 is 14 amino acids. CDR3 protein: CASSPRQATYEQYF. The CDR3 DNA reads TGTGCCAGCAGCCCACGACAGGCCACCTACGAGCAGTACTTC.

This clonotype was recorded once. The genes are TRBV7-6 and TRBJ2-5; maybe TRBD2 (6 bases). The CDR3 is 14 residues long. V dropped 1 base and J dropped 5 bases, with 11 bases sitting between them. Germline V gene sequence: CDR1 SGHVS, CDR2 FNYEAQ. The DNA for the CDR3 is TGTGCCAGCAGCTTAGGTTTCGGAGGGGAGACCCAGTACTTC. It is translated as CASSLGFGGETQYF.

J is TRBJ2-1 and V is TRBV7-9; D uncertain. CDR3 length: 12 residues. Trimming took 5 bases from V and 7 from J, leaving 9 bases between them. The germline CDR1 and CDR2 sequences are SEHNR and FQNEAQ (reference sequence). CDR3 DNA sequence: TGTGCCAGCAGCCGACATGGGAATGAGCAGTTCTTC. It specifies CASSRHGNEQFF.

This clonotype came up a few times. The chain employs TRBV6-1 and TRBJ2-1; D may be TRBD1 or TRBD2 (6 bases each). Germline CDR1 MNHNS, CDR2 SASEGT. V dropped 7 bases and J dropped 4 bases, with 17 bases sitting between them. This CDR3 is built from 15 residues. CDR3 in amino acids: CASTGWGALYNEQFF. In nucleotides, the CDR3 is TGTGCCAGCACCGGGTGGGGGGCCCTTTACAATGAGCAGTTCTTC.

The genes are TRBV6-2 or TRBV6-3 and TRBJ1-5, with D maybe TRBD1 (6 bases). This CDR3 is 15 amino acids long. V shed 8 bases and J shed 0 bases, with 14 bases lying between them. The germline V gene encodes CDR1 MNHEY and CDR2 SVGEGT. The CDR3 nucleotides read TGTGCCAGCCGGGACATACTTTTTAGCAATCAGCCCCAGCATTTT. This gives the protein CASRDILFSNQPQHF.

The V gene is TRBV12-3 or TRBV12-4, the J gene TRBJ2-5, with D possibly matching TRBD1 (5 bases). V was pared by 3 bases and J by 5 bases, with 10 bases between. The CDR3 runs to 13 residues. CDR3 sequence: CASSFFPGETQYF. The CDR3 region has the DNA TGTGCCAGCAGTTTCTTCCCAGGGGAGACCCAGTACTTC.

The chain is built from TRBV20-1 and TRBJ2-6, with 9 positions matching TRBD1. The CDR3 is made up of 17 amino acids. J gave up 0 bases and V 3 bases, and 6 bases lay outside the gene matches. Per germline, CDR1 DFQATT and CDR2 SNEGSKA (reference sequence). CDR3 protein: CSARRTGAYSGANVLTF. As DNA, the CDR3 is TGCAGTGCTAGGAGGACAGGGGCTTACTCTGGGGCCAACGTCCTGACTTTC.

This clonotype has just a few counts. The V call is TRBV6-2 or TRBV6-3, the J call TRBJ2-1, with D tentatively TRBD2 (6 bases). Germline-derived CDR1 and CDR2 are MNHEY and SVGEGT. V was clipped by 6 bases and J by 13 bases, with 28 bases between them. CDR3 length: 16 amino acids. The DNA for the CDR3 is TGTGCCAGCAGCTCCCCCCCGCGGGCGGGGCCCGGCAATCAGTTCTTC. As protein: CASSSPPRAGPGNQFF.

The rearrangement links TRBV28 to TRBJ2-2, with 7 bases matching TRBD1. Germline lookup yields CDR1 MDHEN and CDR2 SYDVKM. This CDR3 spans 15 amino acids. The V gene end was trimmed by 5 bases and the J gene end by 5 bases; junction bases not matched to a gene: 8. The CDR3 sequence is CASSKPGQLTGELFF. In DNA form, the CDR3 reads TGTGCCAGCAGTAAACCGGGACAGCTTACCGGGGAGCTGTTTTTT.

This CDR3 is CASSQERGLADYEQYF. The CDR3 region has the DNA TGTGCCAGCAGCCAAGAGCGGGGGCTAGCGGATTACGAGCAGTACTTC. The chain employs TRBV4-2 and TRBJ2-7, with D possibly matching TRBD2 (7 bases). The length of the CDR3 is 16 residues. V was shortened by 0 bases and J by 4 bases, with 16 bases between the two germline ends. Germline lookup yields CDR1 LGHNA and CDR2 YNFKEQ.

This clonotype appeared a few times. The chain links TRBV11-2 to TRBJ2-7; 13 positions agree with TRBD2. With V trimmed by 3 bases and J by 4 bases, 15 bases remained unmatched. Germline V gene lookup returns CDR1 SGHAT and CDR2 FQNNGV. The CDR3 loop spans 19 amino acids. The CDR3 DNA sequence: TGTGCCAGCAGCTTCCGGACTAGCGGGGGAGGGTTAGAGGTTTACGAGCAGTACTTC. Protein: CASSFRTSGGGLEVYEQYF.